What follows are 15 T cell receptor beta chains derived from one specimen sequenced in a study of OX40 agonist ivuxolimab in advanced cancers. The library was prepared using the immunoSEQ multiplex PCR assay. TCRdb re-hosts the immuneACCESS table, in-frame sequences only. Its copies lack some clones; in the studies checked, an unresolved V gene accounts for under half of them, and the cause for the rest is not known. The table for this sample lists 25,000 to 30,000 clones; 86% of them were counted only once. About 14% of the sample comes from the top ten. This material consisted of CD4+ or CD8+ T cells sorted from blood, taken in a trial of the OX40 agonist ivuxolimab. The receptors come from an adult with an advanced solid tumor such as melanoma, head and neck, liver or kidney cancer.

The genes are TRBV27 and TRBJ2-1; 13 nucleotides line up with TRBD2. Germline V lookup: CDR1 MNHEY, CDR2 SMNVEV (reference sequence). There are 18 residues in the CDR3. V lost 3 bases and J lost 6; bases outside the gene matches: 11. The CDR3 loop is CASSLTGLAGLRANEQFF. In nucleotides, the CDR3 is TGTGCCAGCAGTTTGACGGGACTAGCGGGATTACGGGCCAATGAGCAGTTCTTC.

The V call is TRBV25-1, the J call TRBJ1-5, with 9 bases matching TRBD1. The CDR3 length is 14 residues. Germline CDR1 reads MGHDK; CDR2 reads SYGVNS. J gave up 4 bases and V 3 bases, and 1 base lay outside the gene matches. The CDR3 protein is CASSEDRGNQPQHF. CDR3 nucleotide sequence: TGTGCCAGCAGTGAGGACAGGGGAAATCAGCCCCAGCATTTT. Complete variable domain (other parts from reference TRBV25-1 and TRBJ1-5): EADIYQTPRYLVIGTGKKITLECSQTMGHDKMYWYQQDPGMELHLIHYSYGVNSTEKGDLSSESTVSRIRTEHFPLTLESARPSHTSQYLCASSEDRGNQPQHFGDGTRLSIL.

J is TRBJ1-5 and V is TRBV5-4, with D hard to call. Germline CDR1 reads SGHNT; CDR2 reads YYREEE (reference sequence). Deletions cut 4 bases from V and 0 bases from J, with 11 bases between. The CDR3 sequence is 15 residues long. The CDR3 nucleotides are TGTGCCAGCAGCCAAGATCGTTATAGCAATCAGCCCCAGCATTTT. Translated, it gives CASSQDRYSNQPQHF.

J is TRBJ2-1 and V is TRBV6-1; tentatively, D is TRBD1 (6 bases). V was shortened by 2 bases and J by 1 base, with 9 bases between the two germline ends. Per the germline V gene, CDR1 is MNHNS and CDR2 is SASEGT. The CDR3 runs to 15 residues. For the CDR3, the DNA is TGTGCCAGCAGTGAAAGGCAGGGGTCCTACAATGAGCAGTTCTTC. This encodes CASSERQGSYNEQFF.

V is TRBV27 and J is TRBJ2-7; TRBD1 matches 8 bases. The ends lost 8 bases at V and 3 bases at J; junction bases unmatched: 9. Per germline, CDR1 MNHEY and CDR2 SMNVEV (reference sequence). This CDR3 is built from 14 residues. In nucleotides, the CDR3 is TGTGCCAGCTCCAGGACAGGGACCCTCTACGAGCAGTACTTC. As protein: CASSRTGTLYEQYF.

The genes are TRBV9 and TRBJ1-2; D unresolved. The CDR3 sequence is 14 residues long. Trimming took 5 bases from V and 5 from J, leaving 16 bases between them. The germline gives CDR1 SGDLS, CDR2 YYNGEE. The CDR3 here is CASSSYISRYGYTF. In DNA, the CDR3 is TGTGCCAGCAGTTCTTACATTTCCCGTTATGGCTACACCTTC. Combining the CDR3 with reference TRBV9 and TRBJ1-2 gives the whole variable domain DSGVTQTPKHLITATGQRVTLRCSPRSGDLSVYWYQQSLDQGLQFLIQYYNGEERAKGNILERFSAQQFPDLHSELNLSSLELGDSALYFCASSSYISRYGYTFGSGTRLTVV.

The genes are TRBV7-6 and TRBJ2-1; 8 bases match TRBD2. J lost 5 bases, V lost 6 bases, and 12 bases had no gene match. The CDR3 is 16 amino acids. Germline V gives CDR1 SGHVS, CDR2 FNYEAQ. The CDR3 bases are TGTGCCAGCAGTCAAAAAGCGGGGGAGGGCAACAATGAGCAGTTCTTC. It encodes CASSQKAGEGNNEQFF.

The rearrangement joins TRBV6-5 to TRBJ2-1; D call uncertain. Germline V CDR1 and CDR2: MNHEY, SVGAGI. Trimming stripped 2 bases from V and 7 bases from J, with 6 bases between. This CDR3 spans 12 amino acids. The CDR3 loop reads CASSYRANEQFF. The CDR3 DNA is TGTGCCAGCAGTTACAGAGCTAATGAGCAGTTCTTC.

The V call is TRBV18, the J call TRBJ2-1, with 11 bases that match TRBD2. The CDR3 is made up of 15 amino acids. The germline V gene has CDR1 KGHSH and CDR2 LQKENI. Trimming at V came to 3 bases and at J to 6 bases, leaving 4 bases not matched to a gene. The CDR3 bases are TGTGCCAGCTCACCGACTAGCGGGGTGACCAATGAGCAGTTCTTC. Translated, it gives CASSPTSGVTNEQFF. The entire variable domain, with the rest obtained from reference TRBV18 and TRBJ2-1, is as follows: NAGVMQNPRHLVRRRGQEARLRCSPMKGHSHVYWYRQLPEEGLKFMVYLQKENIIDESGMPKERFSAEFPKEGPSILRIQQVVRGDSAAYFCASSPTSGVTNEQFFGPGTRLTVL.

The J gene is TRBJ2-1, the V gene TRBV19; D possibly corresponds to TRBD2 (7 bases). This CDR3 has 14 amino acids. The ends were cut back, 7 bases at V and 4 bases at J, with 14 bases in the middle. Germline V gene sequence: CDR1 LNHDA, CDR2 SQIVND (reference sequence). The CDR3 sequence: CASISGGPYNEQFF. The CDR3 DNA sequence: TGTGCCAGTATCTCGGGGGGCCCATACAATGAGCAGTTCTTC.

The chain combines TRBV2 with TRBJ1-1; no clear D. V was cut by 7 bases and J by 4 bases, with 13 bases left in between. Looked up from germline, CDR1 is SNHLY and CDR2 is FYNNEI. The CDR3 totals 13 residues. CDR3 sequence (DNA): TGTGCCAGCAAGGACTTTTACGTCACTGAAGCTTTCTTT. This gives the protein CASKDFYVTEAFF.

DNA for the CDR3: TGCGCCAGCAGCCACGGGACAAGCTACTATGGCTACACCTTC. It translates to CASSHGTSYYGYTF. V is TRBV4-3 and J is TRBJ1-2; the D gene is possibly TRBD1 (6 bases). Trimming took 3 bases from V and 3 from J, leaving 11 bases between them. Per the germline V gene, CDR1 is LGHNA and CDR2 is YSLEER. This CDR3 is built from 14 residues.

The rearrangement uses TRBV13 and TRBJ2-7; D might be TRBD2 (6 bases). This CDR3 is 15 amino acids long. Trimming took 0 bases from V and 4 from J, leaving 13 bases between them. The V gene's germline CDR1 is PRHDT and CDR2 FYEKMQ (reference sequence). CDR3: CASSLGGREAYEQYF. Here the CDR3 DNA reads TGTGCCAGCAGCTTAGGGGGCAGGGAGGCTTACGAGCAGTACTTC.

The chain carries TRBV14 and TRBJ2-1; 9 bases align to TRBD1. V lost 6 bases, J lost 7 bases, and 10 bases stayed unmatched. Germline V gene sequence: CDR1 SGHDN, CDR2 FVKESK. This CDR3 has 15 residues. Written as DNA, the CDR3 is TGTGCCAGCAGGACGGGACAGGGAATTGGTAATGAGCAGTTCTTC. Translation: CASRTGQGIGNEQFF.

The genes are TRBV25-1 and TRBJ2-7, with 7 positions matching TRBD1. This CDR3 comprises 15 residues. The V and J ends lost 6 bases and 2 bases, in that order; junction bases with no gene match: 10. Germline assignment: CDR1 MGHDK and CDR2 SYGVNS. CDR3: CASSAGTAGPYEQYF. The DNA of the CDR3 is TGTGCCAGCAGCGCTGGGACAGCAGGCCCCTACGAGCAGTACTTC.